This T cell receptor beta chain was sequenced during a study of cytomegalovirus exposure and HLA in healthy donors. The CDR3 is 16 amino acids. The V and J ends lost 7 bases and 7 bases respectively, with 22 bases between them. The V gene's germline CDR1 is LNHDA and CDR2 SQIVND (reference sequence). The PCR employed 60 Vbeta primers together with 13 Jbeta primers. Clones were sequenced by immunoSEQ multiplex PCR, and TCRdb holds only the in-frame ones, with some missing. The sample consists of about 270,000 clones, just over 85% of them appearing once. Sample: PBMCs. V is TRBV19 and J is TRBJ1-4; D perhaps matches TRBD1 (6 bases). The TCR comes from a man aged 35-49 years in good health and CMV-seropositive. In DNA, the CDR3 is TGTGCCAGTACCCCAACCGGACAGTCCGGGCTTGAAAAACTGTTTTTT. This gives the protein CASTPTGQSGLEKLFF.